Shown below are 8 T cell receptor beta chains from a single sample sequenced in a study of technical replicates of blood from a few donors. Measured with immunoSEQ multiplex PCR; TCRdb has only the in-frame clones, and not every one. The sample has about 88,000 clones, 85% to 95% seen once; the top ten hold about 0.23%. The sample comprised T cells isolated from PBMCs. The receptors shown here come from a human donor in good health.

The rearrangement links TRBV19 to TRBJ2-7; 9 bases are a match to TRBD1. The CDR3 loop spans 14 amino acids. J was trimmed by 7 bases and V by 3 bases; bases with no gene match: 7. Germline CDR1 reads LNHDA; CDR2 reads SQIVND (reference sequence). The CDR3 nucleotides read TGTGCCAGTAGTATTTTGGGGACAGGGACTGAGCAGTACTTC. Translation: CASSILGTGTEQYF.

The sample holds a few counts of this clone. V usage is TRBV5-1 and J usage is TRBJ1-1; D possibly corresponds to TRBD1 (5 bases). The germline V and J ends were trimmed by 0 bases and 10 bases, with 13 bases remaining between them. This CDR3 is built from 13 residues. Looked up from germline, CDR1 is SGHRS and CDR2 is YFSETQ. The DNA of the CDR3 is TGCGCCAGCAGCTTGGGGGGAGGGGACTCAGCTTTCTTT. Protein sequence: CASSLGGGDSAFF.

The chain links TRBV5-4 to TRBJ2-3; tentative D call: TRBD1 (6 bases). V lost 1 base, J lost 3 bases, and 9 bases lay in between. CDR3 length: 14 residues. CDR1 is SGHNT, CDR2 YYREEE, per germline (reference sequence). The CDR3 bases are TGTGCCAGCAGCTTGACAGGGTTAACAGATACGCAGTATTTT. Translation: CASSLTGLTDTQYF. Complete variable domain (other parts from reference TRBV5-4 and TRBJ2-3): ETGVTQSPTHLIKTRGQQVTLRCSSQSGHNTVSWYQQALGQGPQFIFQYYREEENGRGNFPPRFSGLQFPNYSSELNVNALELDDSALYLCASSLTGLTDTQYFGPGTRLTVL.

This clone was seen only once. The V call is TRBV28, the J call TRBJ2-1; 14 bases match TRBD2. Germline lookup yields CDR1 MDHEN and CDR2 SYDVKM. Trimming cost V 2 bases and J 7 bases; bases outside gene matches: 10. The CDR3 is 18 amino acids. CDR3 sequence (DNA): TGTGCCAGCAGTTTAGCGGTCGGTTGGACTAGCGGGAGGAATGAGCAGTTCTTC. Amino acids: CASSLAVGWTSGRNEQFF.

V gene TRBV2 combines with J gene TRBJ1-6, with 10 bases matching TRBD1. Trimming cost V 2 bases and J 10 bases; bases outside gene matches: 5. Germline V lookup: CDR1 SNHLY, CDR2 FYNNEI. This CDR3 has 15 amino acids. The CDR3 loop is CASSERDRGKSPLHF. DNA for the CDR3: TGTGCCAGCAGTGAAAGGGACAGGGGTAAATCACCCCTCCACTTT.

This clone was observed a single time. The chain uses TRBV18 and TRBJ2-5, with D maybe TRBD2 (5 bases). The germline V and J ends were trimmed by 4 bases and 4 bases, with 13 bases remaining between them. Germline CDR1 reads KGHSH; CDR2 reads LQKENI. The CDR3 spans 14 residues. The CDR3 sequence: CASSQGPRGETQYF. CDR3 coding DNA: TGTGCCAGCTCACAGGGCCCCCGGGGAGAGACCCAGTACTTC.

The chain employs TRBV28 and TRBJ2-7, with D tentatively TRBD2 (6 bases). V lost 3 bases, J lost 2 bases, and 11 bases lay in between. The V gene's germline CDR1 is MDHEN and CDR2 SYDVKM. The CDR3 is 14 residues long. The CDR3 coding sequence is TGTGCCAGCAGTTTGACGGGAGTGACCTACGAGCAGTACTTC. As protein: CASSLTGVTYEQYF.

The chain employs TRBV25-1 and TRBJ1-4, with 9 nucleotides matching TRBD1. Germline V gene sequence: CDR1 MGHDK, CDR2 SYGVNS. The J segment lost 7 bases and the V segment lost 6 bases, leaving 6 bases of the junction unmatched. This CDR3 is built from 14 residues. The CDR3 DNA reads TGTGCCAGCAGCTCCCCGACAGGGGGTGAAAAACTGTTTTTT. Protein: CASSSPTGGEKLFF.